The 21 T cell receptor beta chains below come from one sample, sequenced in a study of CD8 T cells in ankylosing spondylitis. TCRdb reanalysed the 5' RACE reads using MiXCR and keeps one entry per CDR3 protein. The table records about 36,000 distinct CDR3 sequences, about 10% of them present only once. Sequences were obtained from synovial fluid, either unsorted or a sorted T cell fraction (not recorded which). The receptor set was obtained from a male donor with ankylosing spondylitis.

This chain connects TRBV7-6 to TRBJ2-1, with D possibly TRBD2 on 5 matching bases. CDR1 is SGHVS, CDR2 FNYEAQ, per germline. This CDR3 is 15 amino acids long. The V end lost 5 bases, the J end lost 4 bases, and 15 bases lay between the germline ends. CDR3 residues: CASSPNVGVYNEQFF. The CDR3 DNA follows: TGTGCCAGCAGCCCGAACGTGGGAGTTTACAATGAGCAGTTCTTC. Full variable domain (missing parts from reference TRBV7-6 and TRBJ2-1): GAGVSQSPRYKVTKRGQDVALRCDPISGHVSLYWYRQALGQGPEFLTYFNYEAQQDKSGLPNDRFSAERPEGSISTLTIQRTEQRDSAMYRCASSPNVGVYNEQFFGPGTRLTVL.

The chain carries TRBV7-8 and TRBJ2-5; D is perhaps TRBD1 (5 bases). The CDR3 sequence is 15 residues long. The germline V gene has CDR1 SGHVS and CDR2 FQNEAQ. V lost 1 base, J lost 4 bases, and 13 bases lay in between. The CDR3 DNA reads as TGTGCCAGCAGCTTAGTGCAGGGCGCCTTAGAGACCCAGTACTTC. Translated, it gives CASSLVQGALETQYF.

This clonotype has at least ten counts. J is TRBJ2-1 and V is TRBV12-3 or TRBV12-4; 8 bases line up with TRBD2. The V and J ends lost 10 bases and 0 bases, in that order; junction bases with no gene match: 8. The CDR3 covers 15 residues. The CDR3 loop is CATNERGSSYNEQFF. For the CDR3, the DNA is TGTGCCACTAATGAGCGGGGGAGCTCCTACAATGAGCAGTTCTTC.

This clonotype has only one observation. The gene calls are TRBV4-3 and TRBJ2-2; tentatively, D is TRBD2 (6 bases). Trimming removed 0 bases at V and 3 bases at J, with 11 bases between. The germline V gene has CDR1 LGHNA and CDR2 YSLEER. This CDR3 is 16 amino acids long. CDR3: CASSQDLGTYTGELFF. In DNA form, the CDR3 reads TGCGCCAGCAGCCAAGATTTAGGGACTTACACCGGGGAGCTGTTTTTT.

The V call is TRBV9, the J call TRBJ2-3; 7 positions agree with TRBD1. CDR3 length: 16 residues. J was trimmed by 4 bases and V by 3 bases; bases with no gene match: 11. Germline-derived CDR1 and CDR2 are SGDLS and YYNGEE. The CDR3 is CASSAATGFGADTQYF. The CDR3 bases are TGTGCCAGCAGCGCAGCGACAGGGTTTGGGGCAGATACGCAGTATTTT.

At least ten counts were recorded for this clonotype. The chain joins TRBV9 to TRBJ2-3; no firm D call. V was cut by 0 bases and J by 0 bases, with 8 bases left in between. From germline, CDR1 is SGDLS and CDR2 YYNGEE. The CDR3 has 15 amino acids. The DNA for the CDR3 is TGTGCCAGCAGCGTAGCCAGGTACAGCACAGATACGCAGTATTTT. This sequence encodes CASSVARYSTDTQYF.

This clonotype was counted many times. The chain carries TRBV25-1 and TRBJ2-7, with D possibly matching TRBD1 (6 bases). From germline, CDR1 is MGHDK and CDR2 SYGVNS. Trimming took 1 base from V and 3 from J, leaving 10 bases between them. The length of the CDR3 is 14 residues. The DNA of the CDR3 is TGTGCCAGCAGTGAATCTGGGGGCATCTACGAGCAGTACTTC. This translates into CASSESGGIYEQYF.

The chain employs TRBV11-2 and TRBJ2-1; D might be TRBD1 (5 bases). The CDR3 spans 14 residues. CDR1 SGHAT and CDR2 FQNNGV come from the germline V gene. With 5 bases removed from V and 1 base from J, the gap between germline ends came to 9 bases. This chain's CDR3 is CASSVQGSYNEQFF. As DNA, the CDR3 is TGTGCCAGCAGCGTGCAGGGTTCCTACAATGAGCAGTTCTTC.

This clonotype was seen repeatedly, ten times or more. CDR3 sequence: CASSLMGQTASTDTQYF. The CDR3, as DNA: TGTGCCAGCAGCTTAATGGGGCAGACAGCTAGCACAGATACGCAGTATTTT. J is TRBJ2-3 and V is TRBV7-3; possible D gene TRBD1, 5 bases. Germline CDR1 is SGHTA and CDR2 is FQGTGA. CDR3 length: 17 amino acids. The V end was cut by 1 base, the J end by 0 bases, with 14 bases between.

This clonotype has a count of ten or more. V usage is TRBV10-3 and J usage is TRBJ1-2; D is ambiguous. The CDR3 contains 13 residues. Between the trimmed V and J ends, which lost 1 base and 2 bases, there was a span of 5 bases. Germline-derived CDR1 and CDR2 are ENHRY and SYGVKD. The CDR3 here is CAISEFKNYGYTF. Written as DNA, the CDR3 is TGTGCCATCAGTGAGTTTAAAAACTATGGCTACACCTTC.

The V gene is TRBV6-2 or TRBV6-3, the J gene TRBJ2-1, with TRBD2 matching 9 bases. The CDR3 is 16 amino acids. V trimming: 2 bases; J trimming: 4 bases; junction bases outside the gene matches: 6. Germline CDR1 MNHEY, CDR2 SVGEGT. This CDR3 reads CASSYRLAGSYNEQFF. Written as DNA, the CDR3 is TGTGCCAGCAGTTACCGTCTAGCGGGGAGTTACAATGAGCAGTTCTTC.

This clonotype was detected only a few times. The J gene is TRBJ2-7, the V gene TRBV7-8, with D possibly being TRBD1 (6 bases). Trimming removed 5 bases from V and 2 bases from J, with 10 bases in between. The CDR3 spans 13 residues. CDR1 is SGHVS, CDR2 FQNEAQ, per germline. The CDR3 sequence is CASSHRATYEQYF. CDR3 DNA: TGTGCCAGCAGCCACAGGGCCACCTACGAGCAGTACTTC.

This clonotype was observed a handful of times. This chain connects TRBV6-1 to TRBJ2-3, with D possibly called TRBD1 or TRBD2 (5 bases each). Trimming left V 1 base short and J 4 bases short, with 12 bases between. The CDR3 sequence is 15 residues long. Germline V CDR1 and CDR2: MNHNS, SASEGT. CDR3 amino acids: CASSEGLSGPDTQYF. CDR3 DNA: TGTGCCAGCAGTGAAGGATTGTCGGGGCCAGATACGCAGTATTTT.

This clonotype was counted between two and nine times. The chain has TRBV30 and TRBJ2-7; possibly TRBD2 for D (7 bases). This CDR3 is built from 13 residues. Germline assignment: CDR1 GTSNPN and CDR2 SVGIG (reference sequence). Trimming stripped 5 bases from V and 2 bases from J, with 13 bases between. CDR3 DNA: TGTGCCTGGTCGGGGGGCGGGGCCTACGAGCAGTACTTC. It yields the protein CAWSGGGAYEQYF.

The CDR3: CSARRDSSSYEQYF. Here the CDR3 DNA reads TGCAGCGCTAGGCGGGACTCCAGCTCCTACGAGCAGTACTTC. This chain connects TRBV29-1 to TRBJ2-7; a weak D match, TRBD2 (6 bases). Germline V CDR1 and CDR2: SQVTM, ANQGSEA. The CDR3 has 14 residues. V lost 7 bases and J 0 bases, leaving 16 bases between the germline ends.

This clonotype was counted only a few times. This chain links TRBV24-1 with TRBJ2-1; the D is unclear. Germline V CDR1 and CDR2: KGHDR, SFDVKD. V was cut by 6 bases and J by 8 bases, with 13 bases left in between. This CDR3 comprises 13 residues. CDR3 DNA sequence: TGTGCCACCAGTACTCCTCTGATAGATGAGCAGTTCTTC. Its translation: CATSTPLIDEQFF.

This clonotype was counted a few times. The V call is TRBV5-5, the J call TRBJ1-3, with 7 bases lining up with TRBD1. V was pared by 5 bases and J by 0 bases, with 5 bases of the junction left unmatched. There are 15 residues in the CDR3. CDR1 and CDR2 from the germline V gene are SGHKS and YYEKEE (reference sequence). The CDR3 is CASRRDRDSGNTIYF. CDR3 in DNA: TGTGCCAGCAGACGTGACAGGGACTCTGGAAACACCATATATTTT.

There are many counts of this clonotype. The rearrangement joins TRBV7-9 to TRBJ2-2, with TRBD2 identical over 7 bases. V trimming: 4 bases; J trimming: 5 bases; junction bases outside the gene matches: 4. The CDR3 has 14 residues. Germline V gene sequence: CDR1 SEHNR, CDR2 FQNEAQ (reference sequence). For the CDR3, the DNA is TGTGCCAGCAGCTCAGGGAGGGCTACCGGGGAGCTGTTTTTT. Its translation: CASSSGRATGELFF.

The CDR3 reads CRISGTSGRTTYEQYF. Here the CDR3 DNA reads TGCAGGATCTCCGGGACTAGCGGGAGGACTACCTACGAGCAGTACTTC. The J gene is TRBJ2-7, the V gene TRBV29-1; 15 positions match TRBD2. Germline-derived CDR1 and CDR2 are SQVTM and ANQGSEA. The CDR3 has 16 amino acids.

Many counts were recorded for this clonotype. The chain couples TRBV10-2 to TRBJ1-5, with 8 bases aligning to TRBD1. CDR1 WSHSY and CDR2 SAAADI come from the germline V gene. This CDR3 has 15 residues. Trimming at V came to 10 bases and at J to 4 bases, leaving 12 bases not matched to a gene. CDR3 loop: CATRPGTGANQPQHF. In nucleotides, the CDR3 is TGCGCCACCCGGCCCGGGACAGGTGCTAATCAGCCCCAGCATTTT.

This chain connects TRBV13 to TRBJ2-3; D is unresolved. CDR3 length: 14 amino acids. Trimming cost V 5 bases and J 2 bases, with 11 bases left between them. Per the germline V gene, CDR1 is PRHDT and CDR2 is FYEKMQ (reference sequence). The CDR3 nucleotides are TGTGCCAGCAGCCTAGTGTCTGCCACAGATACGCAGTATTTT. Amino acids: CASSLVSATDTQYF.